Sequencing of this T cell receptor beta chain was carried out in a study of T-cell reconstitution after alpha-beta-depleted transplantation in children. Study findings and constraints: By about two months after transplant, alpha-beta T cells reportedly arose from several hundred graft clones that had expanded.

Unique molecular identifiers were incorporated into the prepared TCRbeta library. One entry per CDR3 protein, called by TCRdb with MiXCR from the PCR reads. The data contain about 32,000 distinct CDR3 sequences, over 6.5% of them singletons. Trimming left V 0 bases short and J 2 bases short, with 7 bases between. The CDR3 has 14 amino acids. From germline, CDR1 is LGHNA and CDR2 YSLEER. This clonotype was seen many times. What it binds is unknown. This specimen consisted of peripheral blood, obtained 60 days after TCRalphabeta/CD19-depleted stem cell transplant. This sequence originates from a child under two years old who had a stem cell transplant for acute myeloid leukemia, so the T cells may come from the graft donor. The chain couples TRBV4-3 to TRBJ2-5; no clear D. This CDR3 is CASSQEMDQETQYF. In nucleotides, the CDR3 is TGCGCCAGCAGCCAAGAAATGGATCAAGAGACCCAGTACTTC.